The 9 T cell receptor beta chains reported below all come from one sample, sequenced in a study of CD8 T cells in ankylosing spondylitis. Overall study results and limits: Characteristic, it appeared, of ankylosing spondylitis blood was a TCR beta motif of eight highly homologous variants.

These TCRs are of unknown antigen specificity. TCRdb redid the calling of the 5' RACE reads with MiXCR, one entry per CDR3 protein. The sample holds hundreds of thousands of distinct CDR3 sequences; roughly 25% are singletons and the top ten take over 0.8%. The sequencing input was blood, either unsorted or a sorted T cell fraction (not recorded which). The receptors were sampled from a male donor with ankylosing spondylitis.

This clonotype has just a few counts. This chain links TRBV7-2 with TRBJ1-5; D is unresolved. Deletions cut 4 bases from V and 5 bases from J, with 6 bases between. This CDR3 comprises 12 residues. Germline V lookup: CDR1 SGHTA, CDR2 FQGNSA. The CDR3 loop reads CASSSGYQPQHF. In DNA form, the CDR3 reads TGTGCCAGCAGCTCCGGCTATCAGCCCCAGCATTTT.

This clonotype was counted a few times. The genes are TRBV5-1 and TRBJ1-1; perhaps TRBD1 as D (6 bases). Trimming took 0 bases from V and 3 from J, leaving 15 bases between them. The CDR3 loop spans 16 amino acids. Germline CDR1 is SGHRS and CDR2 is YFSETQ. The DNA for the CDR3 is TGCGCCAGCAGCTTGGTTTTTGGGGGGCGGCACACTGAAGCTTTCTTT. The encoded protein is CASSLVFGGRHTEAFF.

This clonotype was picked up a small number of times. The chain is built from TRBV5-6 and TRBJ2-3; TRBD1 agrees at 10 bases. The V and J ends lost 0 bases and 9 bases, in that order; junction bases with no gene match: 7. The CDR3 is made up of 15 amino acids. Germline CDR1 reads SGHDT; CDR2 reads YYEEEE. The chain's CDR3 is CASSLVGQGTETQYF. CDR3 coding DNA: TGTGCCAGCAGCTTGGTGGGACAGGGGACGGAAACGCAGTATTTT.

In regard to this clonotype: Since a much larger clone is just one base distant, this may be a read error. The CDR3 nucleotides read TGTGCCAGCACATCCTACAATGTGCAGTTCTTC. Translation gives CASTSYNVQFF. This chain uses TRBV25-1 with TRBJ2-1; D gene ambiguous. The germline CDR1 and CDR2 sequences are MGHDK and SYGVNS. The CDR3 extends over 11 amino acids.

A few counts support this clonotype. V usage is TRBV7-9 and J usage is TRBJ1-3, with D maybe TRBD1 (6 bases). Germline V CDR1 and CDR2: SEHNR, FQNEAQ (reference sequence). V lost 4 bases and J lost 4, with 14 bases in between. The CDR3 spans 15 residues. CDR3 loop: CASSSQGFIGNTIYF. The CDR3 coding sequence is TGTGCCAGCAGCTCCCAGGGGTTCATCGGAAACACCATATATTTT.

The rearrangement uses TRBV15 and TRBJ1-1, with a tentative D call TRBD1 (5 bases). The CDR3 is 13 amino acids. Trimming removed 5 bases from V and 2 bases from J, with 9 bases in between. The germline V gene has CDR1 LNHNV and CDR2 YYDKDF (reference sequence). The CDR3 sequence: CATSSQVNTEAFF. The CDR3 DNA reads as TGTGCCACCAGCTCACAGGTCAACACTGAAGCTTTCTTT.

V usage is TRBV7-2 and J usage is TRBJ2-2; D perhaps matches TRBD2 (5 bases). V lost 5 bases and J lost 7, with 17 bases in between. Germline loops: CDR1 SGHTA, CDR2 FQGNSA. CDR3 length: 15 residues. This CDR3 is CASSPPGVGSGELFF. The DNA of the CDR3 is TGTGCCAGCAGCCCCCCCGGGGTAGGAAGCGGGGAGCTGTTTTTT. Full variable domain (rest looked up from reference TRBV7-2 and TRBJ2-2): GAGVSQSPSNKVTEKGKDVELRCDPISGHTALYWYRQSLGQGLEFLIYFQGNSAPDKSGLPSDRFSAERTGGSVSTLTIQRTQQEDSAVYLCASSPPGVGSGELFFGEGSRLTVL.

The chain employs TRBV24-1 and TRBJ2-3, with a tentative D call TRBD1 (7 bases). The V end lost 4 bases, the J end lost 8 bases, and 18 bases lay between the germline ends. The germline V gene has CDR1 KGHDR and CDR2 SFDVKD. This CDR3 spans 15 amino acids. Here the CDR3 reads CATSDPGGTRATQYF. DNA for the CDR3: TGTGCCACCAGTGACCCAGGGGGGACTCGGGCTACGCAGTATTTT.

The chain employs TRBV20-1 and TRBJ1-2; D is undetermined. Germline loops: CDR1 DFQATT, CDR2 SNEGSKA (reference sequence). The CDR3 consists of 15 residues. The germline V and J ends were trimmed by 4 bases and 8 bases, with 23 bases remaining between them. The CDR3 loop is CSAKRPGERSEGYTF. The CDR3 bases are TGCAGTGCTAAGCGCCCCGGGGAAAGGTCTGAAGGCTACACCTTC.